These 8 T cell receptor beta chains share one sample of origin, sequenced in a study of cytomegalovirus exposure and HLA in healthy donors. The primer mix had 60 Vbeta and 13 Jbeta primers. Sequencing used immunoSEQ multiplex PCR; TCRdb keeps in-frame clones, though not all of them. Of some 110,000 clones in the sample, over 70% were seen once. Specimen: PBMCs. Receptors were obtained from a man aged 25 to 45 in good health and CMV-seronegative.

The chain is built from TRBV28 and TRBJ1-4; D might be TRBD1 (5 bases). There are 14 residues in the CDR3. V was trimmed by 8 bases and J by 4 bases, leaving 14 bases between them. Germline CDR1 MDHEN, CDR2 SYDVKM. The CDR3 region has the DNA TGTGCCAGCGGCCCAGGGCGGGGTAATGAAAAACTGTTTTTT. Protein: CASGPGRGNEKLFF.

The chain has TRBV27 and TRBJ2-1; 7 nucleotides align to TRBD2. Germline values: CDR1 MNHEY, CDR2 SMNVEV (reference sequence). Losses at the gene ends were 1 base for V and 7 bases for J; bases not matched to a gene: 4. This CDR3 spans 14 amino acids. CDR3 residues: CASSLLVGGNEQFF. CDR3 bases: TGTGCCAGCAGTTTATTAGTGGGGGGGAATGAGCAGTTCTTC.

This chain links TRBV10-2 with TRBJ1-4; perhaps TRBD1 as D (6 bases). Germline CDR1 reads WSHSY; CDR2 reads SAAADI. V was shortened by 3 bases and J by 0 bases, with 11 bases between the two germline ends. CDR3 length: 16 amino acids. The CDR3 DNA is TGCGCCAGCAGTGATCCGGGACAAGCAACTAATGAAAAACTGTTTTTT. This translates into CASSDPGQATNEKLFF.

The V gene is TRBV7-9, the J gene TRBJ2-3, with 8 bases matching TRBD2. CDR3 length: 14 residues. Looked up from germline, CDR1 is SEHNR and CDR2 is FQNEAQ (reference sequence). The trim removed 5 bases at V and 5 bases at J, leaving 6 bases unmatched. The CDR3 DNA reads as TGTGCCAGCAGCAAAGCGGGAGAAGAAGATACGCAGTATTTT. Amino acids: CASSKAGEEDTQYF.

This clone was recorded a few times. This chain uses TRBV6-1 with TRBJ2-1, with TRBD1 matching over 9 bases. The germline gives CDR1 MNHNS, CDR2 SASEGT. The CDR3 contains 14 residues. Trimming cost V 5 bases and J 9 bases; bases outside gene matches: 8. CDR3 DNA: TGTGCCAGCAGTACCGGGACAGGGTGGATTGAGCAGTTCTTC. Protein product: CASSTGTGWIEQFF.

This clone has just one count. The identical CDR3 is also encoded by other nucleotide sequences in the sample. The chain recombines TRBV5-6 with TRBJ1-2; TRBD1 might be the D (5 bases). Trimming took off 3 bases at V and 5 bases at J, with 8 bases between the two ends. Germline values: CDR1 SGHDT, CDR2 YYEEEE. The CDR3 runs to 12 residues. The CDR3 protein is CASSSQGYGYTF. The DNA of the CDR3 is TGTGCCAGCAGCTCGCAGGGATATGGCTACACCTTC.

V usage is TRBV27 and J usage is TRBJ1-6, with 7 nucleotides matching TRBD1. With 6 bases clipped from V and 7 bases from J, the junction kept 6 bases outside the gene matches. Germline CDR1 and CDR2: MNHEY and SMNVEV (reference sequence). The length of the CDR3 is 14 residues. The CDR3 DNA reads TGTGCCAGCAGCCCACAGGGGCTGAATTCACCCCTCCACTTT. Its protein product is CASSPQGLNSPLHF.

The chain employs TRBV2 and TRBJ2-7; D perhaps matches TRBD2 (6 bases). V was cut by 3 bases and J by 2 bases, with 8 bases left in between. Looked up from germline, CDR1 is SNHLY and CDR2 is FYNNEI. This CDR3 is built from 13 residues. The CDR3 loop reads CASSEAGTYEQYF. CDR3 in DNA: TGTGCCAGCAGTGAGGCGGGGACCTACGAGCAGTACTTC.